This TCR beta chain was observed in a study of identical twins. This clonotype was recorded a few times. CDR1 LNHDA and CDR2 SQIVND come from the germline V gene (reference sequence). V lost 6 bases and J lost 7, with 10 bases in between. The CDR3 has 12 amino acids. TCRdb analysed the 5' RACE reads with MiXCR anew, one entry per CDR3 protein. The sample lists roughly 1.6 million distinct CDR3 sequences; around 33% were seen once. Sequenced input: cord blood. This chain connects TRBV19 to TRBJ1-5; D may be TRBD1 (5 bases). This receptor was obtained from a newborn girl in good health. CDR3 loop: CASRNGGQPQHF. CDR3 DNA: TGTGCCAGTAGGAATGGGGGACAGCCCCAGCATTTT.